The rows below give T cell receptor beta chains drawn from one sample of a study of CD8+CD57+ T cells in acquired aplastic anemia. MiXCR, run by TCRdb on the reads, gives a single entry per CDR3 protein. The sample comprises hundreds of thousands of distinct CDR3 sequences, under 80% of which are singletons, and 4% rests with the top ten. Sequenced sample: sorted CD4+, CD8+, or CD8+CD57+ T cells (not recorded which) from PBMCs. These receptors all come from a human donor in good health, serving as a control. Both conserved end residues are part of each CDR3. The D gene is left open where the match is weak. Clone sizes are given selectively: once, few, many, or a class where the clone is expanded.

size,V,J,length,D,CDR3,DNA
many,TRBV7-6,TRBJ1-6,15,TRBD1,CASSTRTGDNSPLHF,TGTGCCAGCAGCACCCGGACAGGGGATAATTCACCCCTCCACTTT
NA,TRBV7-9,TRBJ2-1,15,NA,CASNQPMGGPNEQFF,TGTGCCAGCAACCAACCGATGGGGGGGCCCAATGAGCAGTTCTTC
many,TRBV10-1,TRBJ2-5,17,NA,CASSEGFAAGAGETQYF,TGCGCCAGCAGTGAAGGGTTCGCCGCGGGGGCAGGGGAGACCCAGTACTTC
once,TRBV7-9,TRBJ1-2,14,TRBD1,CASSKIEGADGYTF,TGTGCCAGCAGCAAGATTGAGGGGGCCGATGGCTACACCTTC
NA,TRBV29-1,TRBJ1-2,13,NA,CSVERPGRDGYTF,TGCAGCGTTGAAAGGCCGGGAAGGGATGGCTACACCTTC
NA,TRBV13,TRBJ2-1,15,TRBD1,CASRLLTGSDNEQFF,TGTGCCAGCAGATTACTGACAGGGTCCGACAATGAGCAGTTCTTC
NA,TRBV12-5,TRBJ1-2,14,TRBD1,CASSVDRVIYGYTF,TGTGCCAGCAGTGTCGACAGGGTTATCTATGGCTACACCTTC
NA,TRBV9,TRBJ1-2,15,TRBD1,CASSVVPGGSDGYTF,TGTGCCAGCAGCGTTGTCCCAGGGGGCTCGGATGGCTACACCTTC
NA,TRBV10-1,TRBJ2-3,15,NA,CASSEFRLLEQYQYF,TGCGCCAGCAGTGAGTTCCGCCTCTTGGAACAGTACCAGTATTTT
NA,TRBV19,TRBJ2-7,13,NA,CASSIGGAGEQYF,TGTGCCAGTAGTATAGGGGGGGCGGGGGAGCAGTACTTC
NA,TRBV12-3/TRBV12-4,TRBJ1-2,14,NA,CASSLSGANYGYTF,TGTGCCAGCAGTTTATCAGGAGCTAACTATGGCTACACCTTC
NA,TRBV10-3,TRBJ1-6,13,NA,CASSFGPNSPLHF,TGTGCCAGCAGTTTCGGTCCCAATTCACCCCTCCACTTT
many,TRBV5-4,TRBJ1-3,16,NA,CASSFPGSPAGNTIYF,TGTGCCAGCAGCTTTCCAGGGTCCCCCGCTGGAAACACCATATATTTT
many,TRBV6-6,TRBJ1-2,14,TRBD1,CASSRPGTGGGYTF,TGTGCCAGCAGCCGCCCCGGGACAGGCGGCGGCTACACCTTC
NA,TRBV10-3,TRBJ2-5,15,TRBD1,CAITVTGQGTETQYF,TGTGCCATAACTGTCACAGGACAGGGTACAGAGACCCAGTACTTC
NA,TRBV2,TRBJ2-7,16,TRBD1,CASSLNRGAGRYEQYF,TGTGCCAGCAGTCTCAACAGGGGGGCAGGCAGGTACGAGCAGTACTTC
NA,TRBV5-8,TRBJ1-4,16,NA,CASPSGYSSFNEKLFF,TGTGCCAGCCCCAGCGGGTACAGCTCCTTTAATGAAAAACTGTTTTTT
few,TRBV12-3/TRBV12-4,TRBJ1-1,12,NA,CASRRRVTEAFF,TGTGCCAGCAGGCGCAGGGTAACTGAAGCTTTCTTT
many,TRBV19,TRBJ1-5,13,NA,CASSIEGNQPQHF,TGTGCCAGTAGTATCGAGGGCAATCAGCCCCAGCATTTT
many,TRBV2,TRBJ1-2,15,TRBD1,CASSGPGQGAGGYTF,TGTGCCAGCAGTGGCCCGGGACAGGGAGCGGGAGGCTACACCTTC
many,TRBV6-1,TRBJ1-6,15,NA,CASSDQQGINSPLHF,TGTGCCAGCAGTGATCAACAGGGTATCAATTCACCCCTCCACTTT
many,TRBV12-3/TRBV12-4,TRBJ1-2,15,NA,CASSPWTRTGDGYTF,TGTGCCAGCAGTCCCTGGACAAGAACGGGTGATGGCTACACCTTC
many,TRBV7-9,TRBJ1-1,12,NA,CASSLQGKGAFF,TGTGCCAGCAGCTTACAGGGGAAGGGGGCTTTCTTT
NA,TRBV19,TRBJ1-2,15,NA,CASSMSRDGNQYFTF,TGTGCCAGTAGTATGTCCAGGGACGGTAACCAGTACTTCACCTTC
NA,TRBV29-1,TRBJ2-1,15,TRBD2,CSGGKAGGSYNEQFF,TGCAGCGGAGGAAAGGCGGGAGGGTCCTACAATGAGCAGTTCTTT
NA,TRBV11-1,TRBJ2-2,17,TRBD1,CASSLAKDRANTGELFF,TGTGCCAGCAGCTTGGCGAAGGACAGGGCTAACACCGGGGAGCTGTTTTTT
NA,TRBV2,TRBJ1-2,11,NA,CVSRSGGGYTF,TGTGTCAGCCGATCCGGGGGTGGCTACACCTTC
NA,TRBV10-1,TRBJ1-6,12,NA,CASSEEGTPLHF,TGCGCCAGCAGTGAGGAAGGGACACCCCTCCACTTT
NA,TRBV7-2,TRBJ1-6,14,NA,CASSRTFDNSPLHF,TGTGCCAGCAGCCGGACCTTCGACAATTCACCCCTCCACTTT
once,TRBV9,TRBJ1-6,14,TRBD1,CAWSGGQDTYPLHF,TGTGCCTGGAGCGGGGGACAGGATACCTACCCCCTCCACTTT
NA,TRBV5-1,TRBJ1-5,13,NA,CASSSYRVRGQHF,TGTGCCAGCAGCAGCTACAGGGTGAGGGGCCAGCATTTT
NA,TRBV7-2,TRBJ2-7,15,NA,CASSLDRGGETQYYF,TGTGCCAGCAGCTTAGACAGGGGAGGAGAGACCCAGTACTACTTC
NA,TRBV7-2,TRBJ2-3,22,NA,CASSVQAGPQETQYFGPGTQYF,NA
many,TRBV29-1,TRBJ2-1,14,TRBD1,CSVVGQGTLNEQFF,TGCAGCGTTGTCGGACAGGGTACGCTCAATGAGCAGTTCTTC
NA,TRBV10-3,TRBJ2-7,14,NA,CATGLRGGSYEQYF,TGTGCCACAGGCCTCCGGGGAGGAAGCTACGAGCAGTACTTC
NA,TRBV12-5,TRBJ2-7,15,NA,CASSRGPTLTYEQYF,TGTGCTAGCAGCCGTGGACCCACCCTAACCTACGAGCAGTACTTC
NA,TRBV2,TRBJ2-1,12,NA,CASSGSYNEQFF,TGTGCCAGCAGTGGCTCCTACAATGAGCAGTTCTTC
many,TRBV30,TRBJ2-7,14,TRBD1,CAWSGWGQGYEQYF,TGTGCCTGGAGTGGTTGGGGACAGGGGTACGAGCAGTACTTC
NA,TRBV7-2,TRBJ2-7,17,TRBD2,CASSLARGGPIRTEQYF,TGTGCCAGCAGTTTAGCACGGGGAGGGCCCATCCGGACCGAGCAGTACTTC